This TCR beta chain was recorded in a study of T-cell reconstitution after alpha-beta-depleted transplantation in children. Study results and caveats: T-cell counts and diversity were attributed mostly to newly produced T cells one year after transplant. In some patients, recipient T cells and intrathymic progenitors surviving conditioning explained high day-60 diversity. Expanded graft clones, several hundred of them, were reportedly the source of alpha-beta T cells about two months after transplant.

Remarks on this clonotype: Antigen unknown.

Unique molecular identifiers tagged the TCRbeta library. TCRdb reprocessed the PCR reads with MiXCR, giving one entry per CDR3 protein. The sample records about 980,000 distinct CDR3 sequences, 25% to 30% being singletons. The CDR3 consists of 15 residues. The receptor was derived from a boy in the first two years of life who had a stem cell transplant for SCID, so the T cells may come from the graft donor. Source: PBMCs, mostly from graft donor cells, taken 360 days after TCRalphabeta/CD19-depleted stem cell transplant. The J gene is TRBJ2-1, the V gene TRBV21-1; the table's D call TRBD1 went unverified against the DNA. TRBV21-1 is tagged as a pseudogene. The CDR3 spells CASSKVGQRYNEQFF. In nucleotides, the CDR3 is TGTGCCAGCAGCAAGGTAGGACAGCGATACAATGAGCAGTTCTTC.